These 29 T cell receptor beta chains share one sample of origin, sequenced in a study of blood T cell repertoires in COVID-19. Profiling relied on immunoSEQ multiplex PCR, and the TCRdb table lists in-frame clones only, not all of them. The repertoire holds 250,000 or so clones, with around nine tenths as singletons. The specimen sequenced was peripheral blood. Receptor source: a woman between 65 and 79 years old with active or convalescent COVID-19.

The chain links TRBV5-4 to TRBJ2-3; D perhaps matches TRBD2 (5 bases). Germline V lookup: CDR1 SGHNT, CDR2 YYREEE (reference sequence). The V end lost 0 bases, the J end lost 2 bases, and 13 bases lay between the germline ends. The CDR3 totals 16 residues. CDR3 nucleotide sequence: TGTGCCAGCAGCTTGGCCGTGAGGGTAGACACAGATACGCAGTATTTT. This sequence encodes CASSLAVRVDTDTQYF.

This clone was seen a single time. This chain links TRBV3-1 (or the pseudogene TRBV3-2) with TRBJ1-5; possible D gene TRBD1, 5 bases. CDR1 and CDR2 from the germline V gene are LGHDT and YNNKEL (reference sequence). Trimming removed 4 bases at V and 5 bases at J, with 12 bases between. The CDR3 length is 14 residues. Written as DNA, the CDR3 is TGTGCCAGCAGCCTAGCGGGGCGCGATCAGCCCCAGCATTTT. Residues: CASSLAGRDQPQHF.

The rearrangement uses TRBV2 and TRBJ1-2; D is ambiguous. Germline CDR1 and CDR2: SNHLY and FYNNEI. V dropped 7 bases and J dropped 2 bases, with 14 bases sitting between them. There are 14 residues in the CDR3. The CDR3 reads CASIMSRENYGYTF. Written as DNA, the CDR3 is TGTGCCAGCATTATGTCGAGAGAGAACTATGGCTACACCTTC.

The V gene is TRBV5-1, the J gene TRBJ2-7; unclear D gene. CDR3 length equals 14 residues. Germline V gene lookup returns CDR1 SGHRS and CDR2 YFSETQ. V lost 4 bases, J lost 6 bases, and 17 bases lay in between. CDR3 coding DNA: TGCGCCAGCAGCCAAAACATAGACATTCGCGAGCAGTACTTC. As protein: CASSQNIDIREQYF.

The V call is TRBV18, the J call TRBJ2-3; 7 bases are a match to TRBD2. CDR1 KGHSH and CDR2 LQKENI come from the germline V gene. With 4 bases clipped from V and 0 bases from J, the junction kept 10 bases outside the gene matches. The CDR3 sequence is 17 residues long. This CDR3 reads CASSLPPGEGSTDTQYF. Here the CDR3 DNA reads TGTGCCAGCTCACTACCCCCGGGGGAGGGAAGCACAGATACGCAGTATTTT.

This sequence joins TRBV6-1 and TRBJ1-2; 7 bases fit TRBD1. The V and J ends lost 0 bases and 3 bases, in that order; junction bases with no gene match: 1. Germline V gene lookup returns CDR1 MNHNS and CDR2 SASEGT. This CDR3 has 14 amino acids. CDR3 sequence reads: CASSEAQGDYGYTF. CDR3 DNA: TGTGCCAGCAGTGAAGCCCAGGGGGACTATGGCTACACCTTC.

This clone has a single count. The chain joins TRBV4-3 to TRBJ2-6; no reliable D call. This CDR3 comprises 15 residues. CDR1 is LGHNA and CDR2 is YSLEER in the germline V gene. The germline V and J ends were trimmed by 4 bases and 4 bases, with 11 bases remaining between them. CDR3 nucleotide sequence: TGCGCCAGCAGCCCTTCAGGTTCGGGGGCCAACGTCCTGACTTTC. Translating it yields CASSPSGSGANVLTF.

The J gene is TRBJ1-5, the V gene TRBV7-2; the D gene is possibly TRBD1 (5 bases). V was cut by 5 bases and J by 2 bases, with 13 bases left in between. CDR1 and CDR2 from the germline V gene are SGHTA and FQGNSA. The CDR3 extends over 15 amino acids. The CDR3 nucleotides read TGTGCCAGCAGCATGCCAGGGTTCGGCAATCAGCCCCAGCATTTT. This encodes CASSMPGFGNQPQHF.

V is TRBV10-1 and J is TRBJ2-3; 14 nucleotides line up with TRBD2. This CDR3 contains 17 residues. The trim removed 0 bases at V and 7 bases at J, leaving 6 bases unmatched. Germline V gene data show CDR1 as WNHNN and CDR2 as SYGVQD (reference sequence). The CDR3 DNA reads as TGCGCCAGCAGTGAGTCCCCGGGACTAGCGGGGGTGTATACGCAGTATTTT. Encoded protein: CASSESPGLAGVYTQYF.

The rearrangement joins TRBV27 to TRBJ2-5; 7 bases line up with TRBD1. After removal of 6 bases from V and 1 base from J, the junction contained 5 bases not matched to a gene. The germline V gene encodes CDR1 MNHEY and CDR2 SMNVEV (reference sequence). The CDR3 has 14 residues. For the CDR3, the DNA is TGTGCCAGCAGCCGACAGGGAGTCCAAGAGACCCAGTACTTC. Translating it yields CASSRQGVQETQYF.

The V gene is TRBV3-1 (or the pseudogene TRBV3-2), the J gene TRBJ2-3; weak D call: TRBD1 (6 bases). Trimming took off 4 bases at V and 6 bases at J, with 8 bases between the two ends. Germline assignment: CDR1 LGHDT and CDR2 YNNKEL (reference sequence). The CDR3 runs 12 residues. CDR3 bases: TGTGCCAGCAGCCCACAGGGTGATACGCAGTATTTT. Translating gives CASSPQGDTQYF.

V usage is TRBV5-1 and J usage is TRBJ1-1; no firm D call. Germline lookup yields CDR1 SGHRS and CDR2 YFSETQ. The CDR3 runs 11 residues. Trimming stripped 4 bases from V and 8 bases from J, with 9 bases between. For the CDR3, the DNA is TGCGCCAGCAGCGACTCAGCCGAAGCTTTCTTT. Residues: CASSDSAEAFF. Using reference TRBV5-1 and TRBJ1-1 for the parts outside the CDR3, the full variable domain is KAGVTQTPRYLIKTRGQQVTLSCSPISGHRSVSWYQQTPGQGLQFLFEYFSETQRNKGNFPGRFSGRQFSNSRSEMNVSTLELGDSALYLCASSDSAEAFFGQGTRLTVV.

This chain uses TRBV9 with TRBJ1-5, with 7 bases matching TRBD1. CDR1 is SGDLS and CDR2 is YYNGEE in the germline V gene. This CDR3 contains 14 residues. V gave up 5 bases and J gave up 7 bases; unmatched junction bases: 9. The CDR3: CASSNNRGGQPQHF. CDR3 DNA: TGTGCCAGCAGTAACAACAGGGGCGGACAGCCCCAGCATTTT.

The chain employs TRBV11-2 and TRBJ2-7; the D is unclear. V lost 6 bases and J lost 4, with 13 bases in between. In germline, CDR1 is SGHAT, CDR2 FQNNGV. This CDR3 region has 13 residues. CDR3 DNA sequence: TGTGCCAGCAGACCACTCCCGCCTTACGAGCAGTACTTC. This translates into CASRPLPPYEQYF.

The chain has TRBV21-1 and TRBJ1-2; the D call of TRBD1 is as the table states it, not checked on the DNA. TRBV21-1 is recorded as a pseudogene. This CDR3 has 12 amino acids. The chain's CDR3 is CASSNIVDRRTF. CDR3 sequence (DNA): TGTGCCAGCAGCAATATTGTGGACAGGAGAACCTTC.

The chain joins TRBV3-1 (or the pseudogene TRBV3-2) to TRBJ1-3; unclear D gene. Germline lookup yields CDR1 LGHDT and CDR2 YNNKEL (reference sequence). This CDR3 is built from 17 residues. V lost 1 base to trimming and J lost 0 bases, with 13 bases between them. This CDR3 reads CASSQAVGILSGNTIYF. CDR3 nucleotides: TGTGCCAGCAGCCAAGCCGTCGGGATCCTCTCTGGAAACACCATATATTTT.

V gene TRBV5-4 combines with J gene TRBJ1-4, with a possible D match to TRBD1 (5 bases). Germline CDR1 SGHNT, CDR2 YYREEE (reference sequence). With 5 bases removed from V and 8 bases from J, the gap between germline ends came to 16 bases. The CDR3 totals 14 residues. This CDR3 reads CASREQVGEEKLFF. CDR3 nucleotides: TGTGCCAGCAGGGAACAGGTTGGGGAAGAAAAACTGTTTTTT.

This rearrangement joins TRBV6-5 to TRBJ1-2; 8 bases match TRBD1. Looked up from germline, CDR1 is MNHEY and CDR2 is SVGAGI. This CDR3 contains 13 residues. The ends lost 7 bases at V and 7 bases at J; junction bases unmatched: 8. CDR3 region: CASTPGGYGGYTF. CDR3 nucleotide sequence: TGTGCCAGCACCCCAGGGGGCTACGGTGGCTACACCTTC.

The V gene is TRBV7-3, the J gene TRBJ2-3, with a weak D call TRBD2 (5 bases). Germline values: CDR1 SGHTA, CDR2 FQGTGA. The length of the CDR3 is 11 residues. The V end lost 5 bases, the J end lost 5 bases, and 5 bases lay between the germline ends. The CDR3 loop is CASSEGDTQYF. As DNA, the CDR3 is TGTGCCAGCAGCGAGGGAGATACGCAGTATTTT. Based on the CDR3 plus reference TRBV7-3 and TRBJ2-3, the full variable domain is GAGVSQTPSNKVTEKGKYVELRCDPISGHTALYWYRQSLGQGPEFLIYFQGTGAADDSGLPNDRFFAVRPEGSVSTLKIQRTERGDSAVYLCASSEGDTQYFGPGTRLTVL.

This chain connects TRBV12-3 or TRBV12-4 to TRBJ2-1; weak D call: TRBD2 (5 bases). The CDR3 contains 10 residues. The V and J ends lost 5 bases and 9 bases respectively, with 5 bases between them. This chain's CDR3 is CASSGSEQFF. The CDR3 nucleotides are TGTGCCAGCAGTGGGAGTGAGCAGTTCTTC.

This chain connects TRBV2 to TRBJ1-2; D gene ambiguous. Trimming removed 5 bases at V and 4 bases at J, with 11 bases between. Germline CDR1 SNHLY, CDR2 FYNNEI. There are 13 residues in the CDR3. The CDR3 nucleotides are TGTGCCAGCAGTTTAGTGTCTGGCTATGGCTACACCTTC. It codes for CASSLVSGYGYTF.

As to this clone: This may be a read error: a much more frequent sequence differs by one nucleotide. This chain links TRBV7-9 with TRBJ1-1, with D hard to call. Germline V gene sequence: CDR1 SEHNR, CDR2 FQNEAQ (reference sequence). V lost 5 bases and J 0 bases, leaving 4 bases between the germline ends. The CDR3 loop spans 12 amino acids. The CDR3 sequence is CASSIMNTEAFF. In nucleotides, the CDR3 is TGTGCCAGCAGCATAATGAACACTGAAGCTTTCTTT.

The chain's CDR3 is CASSTPSRDSSYNEQFF. Here the CDR3 DNA reads TGTGCCAGCAGCACCCCCTCTAGAGATTCCTCCTACAATGAGCAGTTCTTC. The rearrangement uses TRBV7-6 and TRBJ2-1; D is unresolved. V was pared by 5 bases and J by 0 bases, with 17 bases between. The CDR3 is 17 residues long. Germline values: CDR1 SGHVS, CDR2 FNYEAQ.

Here the CDR3 reads CASRERREGTYNSPLHF. The CDR3 bases are TGTGCCAGCAGGGAAAGAAGGGAGGGGACCTATAATTCACCCCTCCACTTT. The V call is TRBV4-2, the J call TRBJ1-6; tentative D call: TRBD1 (5 bases). Trimming shortened V by 6 bases and J by 2 bases, and 17 bases separated the two germline ends. The CDR3 has 17 residues. The germline CDR1 and CDR2 sequences are LGHNA and YNFKEQ.

This rearrangement joins TRBV7-2 to TRBJ1-2; TRBD1 is a possible D gene (5 bases). The CDR3 totals 13 residues. Looked up from germline, CDR1 is SGHTA and CDR2 is FQGNSA. Trimming pared 5 bases from V and 8 bases from J, leaving 15 bases between. CDR3 sequence (DNA): TGTGCCAGCAGCCCCGCTTGGGGGGGAGGCTACACCTTC. Protein: CASSPAWGGGYTF.

The chain uses TRBV27 and TRBJ2-7; a possible D gene is TRBD1 (5 bases). Germline CDR1 is MNHEY and CDR2 is SMNVEV (reference sequence). This CDR3 region has 14 residues. Trimming pared 5 bases from V and 3 bases from J, leaving 14 bases between. In DNA, the CDR3 is TGTGCCAGCAGTGTTAGGGGCCTGATCTACGAGCAGTACTTC. Translation gives CASSVRGLIYEQYF.

This sequence joins TRBV6-5 and TRBJ1-6; perhaps TRBD1 as D (6 bases). The CDR3 contains 14 residues. The germline V gene has CDR1 MNHEY and CDR2 SVGAGI. Trimming cost V 5 bases and J 11 bases, with 16 bases left between them. The CDR3 DNA sequence: TGTGCCAGCAGTACCGGACAGAGCAACACACCCCTCCACTTT. Amino acids: CASSTGQSNTPLHF.

A few counts support this clone. This rearrangement joins TRBV2 to TRBJ1-6, with a possible D match to TRBD1 (6 bases). The ends were cut back, 6 bases at V and 10 bases at J, with 16 bases in the middle. Germline V gene sequence: CDR1 SNHLY, CDR2 FYNNEI. This CDR3 has 14 amino acids. The CDR3 coding sequence is TGTGCCAGCAGCCAAGGACAGTCGGTCTCACCCCTCCACTTT. Translation gives CASSQGQSVSPLHF.

The genes are TRBV11-3 and TRBJ1-1; D ambiguous. With 8 bases removed from V and 1 base from J, the gap between germline ends came to 14 bases. The germline V gene has CDR1 SGHNT and CDR2 YENEEA. The CDR3 is 14 residues long. The CDR3: CASSLDSQNTEAFF. CDR3 nucleotide sequence: TGTGCCAGCTCCTTAGACTCACAGAACACTGAAGCTTTCTTT.